This TCR beta chain derives from a study of OX40 agonist ivuxolimab in advanced cancers. Study-level information: Dose-escalation patients were diagnosed with hepatocellular carcinoma, melanoma, renal cell cancer or head and neck cancer.

The assay was immunoSEQ multiplex PCR, and TCRdb's table has in-frame clones only and misses some. Counted here are about 52,000 clones, 70% to 90% occurring once; the ten biggest clones make up around 6.9%. This CDR3 has 13 amino acids. The germline gives CDR1 MNHNS, CDR2 SASEGT. The V end lost 6 bases, the J end lost 0 bases, and 8 bases lay between the germline ends. Blood samples were obtained at baseline, cycle 4 day 1, and cycle 7 day 1. This chain connects TRBV6-1 to TRBJ1-1; no clear D gene. The sequence came from an adult with an advanced solid tumor such as melanoma, head and neck, liver or kidney cancer. The input for sequencing was CD4+ or CD8+ T cells sorted from blood, taken in a trial of the OX40 agonist ivuxolimab. The CDR3 region has the DNA TGTGCCAGCAGGAAGACGGTGAACACTGAAGCTTTCTTT. Translation: CASRKTVNTEAFF.